The 21 T cell receptor beta chains below come from one sample, sequenced in a study of blood T cell repertoires in COVID-19. Profiling relied on immunoSEQ multiplex PCR, and the TCRdb table lists in-frame clones only, not all of them. The sample holds roughly 110,000 clones, 65% to 85% seen once. The sequenced material came from peripheral blood. These receptor sequences come from a woman aged 70-85 years with acute or convalescent COVID-19.

V usage is TRBV18 and J usage is TRBJ2-1, with 11 bases identical to TRBD1. CDR1 and CDR2 from the germline V gene are KGHSH and LQKENI. This CDR3 region has 12 residues. Losses at the gene ends were 5 bases for V and 10 bases for J; bases not matched to a gene: 1. CDR3 residues: CASSRTGGEQFF. Written as DNA, the CDR3 is TGTGCCAGCTCAAGGACAGGGGGCGAGCAGTTCTTC.

The chain combines TRBV5-1 with TRBJ2-7; 9 bases are shared with TRBD1. Germline lookup yields CDR1 SGHRS and CDR2 YFSETQ. V shed 5 bases and J 3 bases; nucleotides not matched to a gene: 9. The CDR3 is made up of 15 amino acids. The CDR3 DNA sequence: TGCGCCAGCAGTCCGTCGGGACAGGGTCGCTACGAGCAGTACTTC. Residues: CASSPSGQGRYEQYF.

The rearrangement links TRBV9 to TRBJ1-1; D may be TRBD1 (6 bases). V lost 0 bases and J lost 1, with 7 bases in between. This CDR3 region has 14 residues. Germline CDR1 reads SGDLS; CDR2 reads YYNGEE. In DNA, the CDR3 is TGTGCCAGCAGCGTAGGGGGACAGAACACTGAAGCTTTCTTT. As protein: CASSVGGQNTEAFF.

The chain uses TRBV28 and TRBJ1-5; no reliable D call. The germline gives CDR1 MDHEN, CDR2 SYDVKM. Trimming left V 5 bases short and J 6 bases short, with 11 bases between. The CDR3 has 13 residues. The CDR3 DNA follows: TGTGCCAGCAGTCCTACCTATCCTCAGCCCCAGCATTTT. Translation gives CASSPTYPQPQHF.

V is TRBV7-3 and J is TRBJ2-7; 7 positions match TRBD1. This CDR3 contains 14 residues. V lost 2 bases to trimming and J lost 3 bases; unmatched junction nucleotides: 4. Germline values: CDR1 SGHTA, CDR2 FQGTGA. CDR3 loop: CASSLAGGGYEQYF. DNA for the CDR3: TGTGCCAGCAGCTTAGCAGGGGGTGGCTACGAGCAGTACTTC.

This chain links TRBV6-1 with TRBJ1-5; a possible D gene is TRBD1 (5 bases). The V and J ends lost 0 bases and 2 bases respectively, with 8 bases between them. From germline, CDR1 is MNHNS and CDR2 SASEGT. The CDR3 is made up of 15 amino acids. This CDR3 reads CASSEASGGNQPQHF. The DNA for the CDR3 is TGTGCCAGCAGTGAAGCCTCGGGGGGCAATCAGCCCCAGCATTTT.

The chain carries TRBV5-6 and TRBJ1-6, with TRBD1 matching 7 bases. Germline assignment: CDR1 SGHDT and CDR2 YYEEEE. The ends lost 4 bases at V and 6 bases at J; junction bases unmatched: 4. CDR3 length: 14 residues. Here the CDR3 reads CASSLTGFNSPLHF. The CDR3 bases are TGTGCCAGCAGCCTGACAGGGTTTAATTCACCCCTCCACTTT.

In this sample, this clone turned up once. The chain combines TRBV28 with TRBJ1-5, with a weak D call TRBD1 (5 bases). In germline, CDR1 is MDHEN, CDR2 SYDVKM. V lost 3 bases to trimming and J lost 5 bases, with 11 bases between them. This CDR3 comprises 14 residues. CDR3 loop: CASSLDGRDQPQHF. Written as DNA, the CDR3 is TGTGCCAGCAGTTTGGATGGCAGGGATCAGCCCCAGCATTTT.

The rearrangement links TRBV15 to TRBJ2-5; 7 bases are shared with TRBD1. The CDR3 loop spans 14 amino acids. Germline V gene data show CDR1 as LNHNV and CDR2 as YYDKDF (reference sequence). The V and J ends lost 9 bases and 5 bases, in that order; junction bases with no gene match: 12. The CDR3 loop reads CATSTGLKTETQYF. In DNA, the CDR3 is TGTGCCACGTCGACAGGGTTAAAAACGGAGACCCAGTACTTC.

The chain joins TRBV5-5 to TRBJ2-1, with D possibly being TRBD1 (6 bases). Germline V lookup: CDR1 SGHKS, CDR2 YYEKEE (reference sequence). V shed 4 bases and J shed 0 bases, with 11 bases lying between them. This CDR3 has 15 amino acids. CDR3 coding DNA: TGTGCCAGCAGCCGGGACACCAGCTCCTACAATGAGCAGTTCTTC. This codes for CASSRDTSSYNEQFF.

The chain has TRBV5-1 and TRBJ1-3, with D perhaps TRBD1 (5 bases). This CDR3 contains 16 residues. Germline CDR1 SGHRS, CDR2 YFSETQ. V was shortened by 4 bases and J by 3 bases, with 17 bases between the two germline ends. This CDR3 reads CASSGGTPGVGNTIYF. The CDR3 coding sequence is TGCGCCAGCAGCGGCGGGACGCCGGGAGTTGGAAACACCATATATTTT. The full variable domain, its missing parts supplied by reference TRBV5-1 and TRBJ1-3, is KAGVTQTPRYLIKTRGQQVTLSCSPISGHRSVSWYQQTPGQGLQFLFEYFSETQRNKGNFPGRFSGRQFSNSRSEMNVSTLELGDSALYLCASSGGTPGVGNTIYFGEGSWLTVV.

CDR3: CASSPPPAYEQYF. The CDR3 DNA sequence: TGTGCCAGCAGCCCACCCCCGGCCTACGAGCAGTACTTC. The chain has TRBV5-8 and TRBJ2-7; no clear D gene. The CDR3 covers 13 residues. V lost 4 bases and J lost 2, with 10 bases in between. Germline CDR1 is SGHTS and CDR2 is YDEGEE.

The V call is TRBV3-1 (or the pseudogene TRBV3-2), the J call TRBJ1-1; 7 positions match TRBD1. The germline gives CDR1 LGHDT, CDR2 YNNKEL (reference sequence). The length of the CDR3 is 12 residues. Trimming at V came to 5 bases and at J to 6 bases, leaving 3 bases not matched to a gene. The DNA for the CDR3 is TGTGCCAGCAGCTATACAGGGGCTGAAGCTTTCTTT. It codes for CASSYTGAEAFF.

The chain joins TRBV6-6 to TRBJ2-1; D perhaps matches TRBD1 (5 bases). Looked up from germline, CDR1 is MNHNY and CDR2 is SVGAGI (reference sequence). V gave up 5 bases and J gave up 6 bases, with 20 bases separating them. The length of the CDR3 is 16 residues. CDR3 sequence (DNA): TGTGCCAGCAGTCCCCTCCGACAGAGCGATACCAATGAGCAGTTCTTC. Residues: CASSPLRQSDTNEQFF.

The rearrangement links TRBV5-1 to TRBJ2-3; D might be TRBD2 (5 bases). The CDR3 consists of 13 residues. Looked up from germline, CDR1 is SGHRS and CDR2 is YFSETQ. Trimming took 0 bases from V and 8 from J, leaving 10 bases between them. CDR3 sequence: CASSLDQAGTQYF. CDR3 sequence (DNA): TGCGCCAGCAGCTTGGACCAGGCGGGTACGCAGTATTTT.

This sequence joins TRBV11-2 and TRBJ2-1, with 14 bases fitting TRBD2. The trim removed 2 bases at V and 10 bases at J, leaving 7 bases unmatched. The germline CDR1 and CDR2 sequences are SGHAT and FQNNGV. The CDR3 covers 16 residues. This CDR3 is CASSLQGLAGAGEQFF. In nucleotides, the CDR3 is TGTGCCAGCAGCTTACAGGGACTAGCGGGAGCAGGAGAGCAGTTCTTC.

This clone has just one count. The genes are TRBV6-1 and TRBJ2-5; 9 positions match TRBD1. This CDR3 has 14 residues. V shed 2 bases, J shed 4 bases, and the junction held 2 bases outside the gene matches. Germline V lookup: CDR1 MNHNS, CDR2 SASEGT. Here the CDR3 reads CASSEPGQGETQYF. DNA of the CDR3: TGTGCCAGCAGTGAACCGGGACAGGGAGAGACCCAGTACTTC.

The genes are TRBV7-3 and TRBJ2-3; 16 bases are a match to TRBD2. There are 18 residues in the CDR3. Germline trimming cut 1 base from V and 2 bases from J; bases unmatched to any gene: 3. The germline gives CDR1 SGHTA, CDR2 FQGTGA. CDR3 sequence: CASSLSGTSGGATDTQYF. The CDR3 DNA reads TGTGCCAGCAGCTTAAGTGGGACTAGCGGGGGGGCCACAGATACGCAGTATTTT.

The rearrangement joins TRBV28 to TRBJ2-5, with 9 bases lining up with TRBD2. The junction had 8 bases not matched to a gene; V was cut back by 7 bases and J by 2 bases. Germline loops: CDR1 MDHEN, CDR2 SYDVKM. This CDR3 has 15 residues. CDR3 nucleotides: TGTGCCAGCACCACACCGACTAGCGGACAAGAGACCCAGTACTTC. Its translation: CASTTPTSGQETQYF.

V gene TRBV30 combines with J gene TRBJ2-5, with TRBD2 matching over 7 bases. With V trimmed by 1 base and J by 3 bases, 11 bases remained unmatched. The CDR3 runs 16 residues. Germline CDR1 is GTSNPN and CDR2 is SVGIG (reference sequence). CDR3 coding DNA: TGTGCCTGGAGTGCCGGCCTTGGACTAGAGGAAGAGACCCAGTACTTC. This gives the protein CAWSAGLGLEEETQYF.

The V call is TRBV28, the J call TRBJ2-7; possible D gene TRBD2, 6 bases. Germline V CDR1 and CDR2: MDHEN, SYDVKM. V was shortened by 6 bases and J by 6 bases, with 21 bases between the two germline ends. The CDR3 consists of 15 residues. The CDR3 DNA reads as TGTGCCAGCAGCCTTATAGCGGAAGCATTCACCGAGCAGTACTTC. Translation gives CASSLIAEAFTEQYF.